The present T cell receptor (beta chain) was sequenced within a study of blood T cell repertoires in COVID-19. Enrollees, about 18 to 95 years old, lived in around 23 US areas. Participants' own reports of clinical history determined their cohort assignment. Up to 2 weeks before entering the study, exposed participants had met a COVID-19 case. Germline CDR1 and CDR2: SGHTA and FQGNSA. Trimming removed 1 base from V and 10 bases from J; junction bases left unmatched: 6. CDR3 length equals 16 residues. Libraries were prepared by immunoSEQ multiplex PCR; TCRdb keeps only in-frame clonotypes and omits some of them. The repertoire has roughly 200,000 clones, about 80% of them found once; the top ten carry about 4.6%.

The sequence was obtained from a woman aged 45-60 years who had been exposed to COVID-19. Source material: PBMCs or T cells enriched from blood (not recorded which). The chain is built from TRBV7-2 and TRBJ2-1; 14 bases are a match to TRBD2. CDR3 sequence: CASSLVFGLAGGEQFF. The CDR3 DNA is TGTGCCAGCAGCTTAGTTTTTGGACTAGCGGGGGGAGAGCAGTTCTTC.